This T cell receptor beta chain was profiled in a study of Ad26.COV2.S vaccination and SARS-CoV-2 variants. About the study: Dosing was one shot or two shots 56 days apart. General observations from the study: Quantification of TCR breadth and depth may have yielded underestimates of total T cell responses. Non-spike TCR breadth was similar in vaccine and placebo recipients.

The assay was immunoSEQ multiplex PCR, and TCRdb's table has in-frame clones only and misses some. The repertoire holds under 250,000 clones, with approximately 90% as singletons. Specified treatment: around 19 received Ad26.COV2.S at low or high dose, single or two shots; a few received placebo; per-sample allocation not given. Sampling took place 63 days after the first vaccine or placebo injection. The shot given was an Ad26 vector that makes Wuhan-strain SARS-CoV-2 spike. In the case of this clone: Antigen: not known.

Between the trimmed V and J ends, which lost 2 bases and 8 bases, there was a span of 4 bases. CDR1 and CDR2 (germline): SEHNR, FQNEAQ (reference sequence). The CDR3 totals 11 residues. V usage is TRBV7-9 and J usage is TRBJ2-1; no clear D gene. This clonotype was sampled from a person aged 18-65 years who received the Ad26.COV2.S COVID-19 vaccine or a placebo. The sequences come from peripheral blood, collected in a trial of Ad26.COV2.S vaccine versus placebo. CDR3 residues: CASSLSYEQFF. CDR3 bases: TGTGCCAGCAGCTTAAGTTATGAGCAGTTCTTC.